This TCR beta chain was captured by sequencing in a study of T cells in Graves' hyperthyroidism and ophthalmopathy. Amplified TCR beta CDR3 regions derived from RNA transcripts. TCR CDR3 regions were first amplified by RT-PCR with HTBI primers. TCRdb independently ran MiXCR on the multiplex PCR reads; one entry per CDR3 protein. Here the sample spans around 720,000 distinct CDR3 sequences, 35% being singletons. V trimming: 5 bases; J trimming: 5 bases; junction bases outside the gene matches: 11. The CDR3 extends over 16 amino acids. From germline, CDR1 is MNHEY and CDR2 SVGAGI. What was sequenced was blood. The V gene is TRBV6-5, the J gene TRBJ2-7; 11 positions match TRBD2. This TCR was sampled from a woman aged 40 to 50 with Graves' hyperthyroidism. CDR3 residues: CASSHYSGRASHEQYF. Here the CDR3 DNA reads TGTGCCAGCAGTCACTATAGCGGGAGGGCCAGTCACGAGCAGTACTTC.